The subject of this entry is one TCR beta chain. What it recognizes is unknown. This entry belongs to a study of shared clonotypes between healthy human individuals. Study-level results: Sampling used blood alone; tissue repertoires probably differ.

Germline trimming cut 0 bases from V and 6 bases from J; bases unmatched to any gene: 4. This CDR3 is 15 amino acids long. CDR1 and CDR2 (germline): LNHDA, SQIVND (reference sequence). All donors were healthy HIV-negative adults lacking recent acute infections or vaccinations. Without sorting, samples used about 90 million PBMCs for genomic DNA. Only in-frame clones appear in the TCRdb table, and some are missing; sequencing was by immunoSEQ multiplex PCR. There are around 450,000 clones in the sample; 75% to 85% occur only once, and over 10% lies in the top ten. Sequencing input: PBMCs. The J gene is TRBJ2-1, the V gene TRBV19, with 8 bases aligning to TRBD2. This clonotype was obtained from a woman in her thirties or forties in good health. Some clones in this sample may be carry-over from other donors' samples. This CDR3 is CASSIEAGGGNEQFF. The CDR3 nucleotides are TGTGCCAGTAGTATAGAGGCGGGGGGTGGCAATGAGCAGTTCTTC.